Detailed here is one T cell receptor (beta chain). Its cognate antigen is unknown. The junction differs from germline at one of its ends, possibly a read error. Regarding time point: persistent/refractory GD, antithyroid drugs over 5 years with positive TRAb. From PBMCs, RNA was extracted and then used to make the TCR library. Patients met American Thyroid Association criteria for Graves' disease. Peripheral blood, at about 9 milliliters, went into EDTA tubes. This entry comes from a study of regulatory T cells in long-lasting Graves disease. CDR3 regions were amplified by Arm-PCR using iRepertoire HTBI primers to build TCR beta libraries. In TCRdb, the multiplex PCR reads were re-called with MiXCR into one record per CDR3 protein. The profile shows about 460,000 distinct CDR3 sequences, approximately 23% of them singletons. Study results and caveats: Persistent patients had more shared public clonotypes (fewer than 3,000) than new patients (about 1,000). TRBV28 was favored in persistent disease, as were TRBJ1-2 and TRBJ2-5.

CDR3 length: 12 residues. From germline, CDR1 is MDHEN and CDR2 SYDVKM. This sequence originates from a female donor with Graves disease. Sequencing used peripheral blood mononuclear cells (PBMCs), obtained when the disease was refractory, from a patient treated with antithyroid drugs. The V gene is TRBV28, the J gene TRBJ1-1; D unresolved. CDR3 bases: TGTGCCAGCAGCCTAGTTAACACTGAAGCTTCCTTT. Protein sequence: CASSLVNTEASF.